Listed below are T cell receptor beta chains from one sample, sequenced in a study of T cell repertoires in cytomegalovirus infection. TCRdb reprocessed the reads via MiXCR and lists one record per CDR3 protein. This table holds a few hundred thousand distinct CDR3 sequences, about 29% found once. Antigens of these TCRs are unknown. Sequences were derived from cultured PBMCs, sampled from culture after CMV antigen stimulation. The receptors were sampled from a human donor in good health (CMV status not recorded). Some clones in this sample may be carry-over from other donors' samples. The CDR3 runs from the conserved cysteine through the conserved F or W. The D gene is left open where the match is weak. Clone size is shown for a subset of rows, as once, few, many or a class of expanded clone.

>-|TRBJ2-7|-|TRBV19
TGTGCCAGTAGTATCCGGGACTCCCGTTTGCGAGAGCAGTACTTC
CASSIRDSRLREQYF
>-|TRBJ2-7|-|TRBV27
TGTGCCAGCAGGGGGGTCAGCGGCGGTACCTACGAGCAGTACTTC
CASRGVSGGTYEQYF
>many|TRBJ1-2|TRBD1|TRBV19
TGTGCCAGTAGTAGAGGATTCAGGGGGCCTTCAGGCTACACCTTC
CASSRGFRGPSGYTF
>once|TRBJ2-7|TRBD2|TRBV2
TGTGCCAGCAGTGTCTTAGCGGGAGGGCCCGGCGAGCAGTACTTC
CASSVLAGGPGEQYF
>few|TRBJ1-2|-|TRBV7-2
TGTGCCAGCAGCTTAAATAAAGGGGTCGACAAATACTATGGCTACACCTTC
CASSLNKGVDKYYGYTF
>-|TRBJ2-7|-|TRBV5-5
TGTGCCAGCAGTCCGGGACCCTTAGAGGAGCAGTACTTC
CASSPGPLEEQYF
>few|TRBJ2-3|-|TRBV10-2
TGCGCCAGCAGTGTAAACCTAGGGGGGACAGATACGCAGTATTTT
CASSVNLGGTDTQYF
>-|TRBJ2-7|-|TRBV6-5
TGTGCCAGCAGTTACGCCGGCTACGAGCAGTACTTC
CASSYAGYEQYF
>-|TRBJ2-7|TRBD1|TRBV6-1
TGTGCCAGCAGTTCCCTCTCGACAGGGGGTTTCTCCTACGAGCAGTACTTC
CASSSLSTGGFSYEQYF
>few|TRBJ1-2|-|TRBV7-9
TGTGCCAGCAGCTTAACGAACGGGCCCTATGGCTACACCTTC
CASSLTNGPYGYTF
>-|TRBJ2-5|-|TRBV6-6
TGTGCCAGCAGTCTACGGTTTTTGCCCCAAGAGACCCAGTACTTC
CASSLRFLPQETQYF
>few|TRBJ1-2|-|TRBV12-3/TRBV12-4
TGTGCCAGCAGTTTGAGGACAGCGGTGGACTATGGCTACACCTTC
CASSLRTAVDYGYTF
>few|TRBJ2-5|TRBD2|TRBV5-1
TGCGCCAGCAGCAAGACTAGCGGGGCGGCGCGAGAGACCCAGTACTTC
CASSKTSGAARETQYF
>-|TRBJ2-5|-|TRBV2
TGTGCCAGCAGTGATAGGGGCGGAGGAGAGACCCAGTACTTC
CASSDRGGGETQYF
>few|TRBJ1-1|TRBD1|TRBV7-6
TGTGCCAGCAGCATGGGACAGGGGGCGGGGACTGAAGCTTTCTTT
CASSMGQGAGTEAFF
>-|TRBJ2-1|TRBD2|TRBV5-7
TGTGCCAGCAACCCCGGGACTAGCGGGAGCAATGAGCAGTTCTTC
CASNPGTSGSNEQFF
>-|TRBJ1-1|-|TRBV3-1
TGTGCCAGCAGCCAAGATCTGAAGGGTATGGCTTTCTTT
CASSQDLKGMAFF
>many|TRBJ2-3|TRBD1|TRBV7-9
TGTGCCAGCAGCTTAGACAGGGGGCACACAGATACGCAGTATTTT
CASSLDRGHTDTQYF
>-|TRBJ1-5|-|TRBV6-6
TGTGCCAGCAACGCAGCTCCAAGTGGCAATCAGCCCCAGCATTTT
CASNAAPSGNQPQHF